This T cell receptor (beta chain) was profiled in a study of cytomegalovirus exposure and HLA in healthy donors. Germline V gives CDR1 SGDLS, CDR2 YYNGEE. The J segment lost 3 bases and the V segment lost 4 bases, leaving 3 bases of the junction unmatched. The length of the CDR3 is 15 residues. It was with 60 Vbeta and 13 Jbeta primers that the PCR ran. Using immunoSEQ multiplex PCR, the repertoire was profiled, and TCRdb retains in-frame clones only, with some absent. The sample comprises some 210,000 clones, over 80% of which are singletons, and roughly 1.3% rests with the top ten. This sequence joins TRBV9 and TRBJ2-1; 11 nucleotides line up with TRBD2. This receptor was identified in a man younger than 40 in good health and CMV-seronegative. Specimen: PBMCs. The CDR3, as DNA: TGTGCCAGCAGCCCGGGACTAGCGGACTACAATGAGCAGTTCTTC. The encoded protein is CASSPGLADYNEQFF.